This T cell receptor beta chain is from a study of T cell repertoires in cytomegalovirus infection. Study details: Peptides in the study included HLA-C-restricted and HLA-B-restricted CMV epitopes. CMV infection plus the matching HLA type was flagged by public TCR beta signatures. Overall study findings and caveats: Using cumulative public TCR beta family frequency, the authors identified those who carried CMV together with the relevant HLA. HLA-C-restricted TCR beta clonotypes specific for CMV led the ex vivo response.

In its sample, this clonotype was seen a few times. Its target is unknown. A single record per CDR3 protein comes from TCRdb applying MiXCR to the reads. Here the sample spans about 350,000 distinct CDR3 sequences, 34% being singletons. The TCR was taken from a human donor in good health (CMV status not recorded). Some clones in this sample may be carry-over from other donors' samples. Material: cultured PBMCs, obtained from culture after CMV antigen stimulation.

As DNA, the CDR3 is TGCAGTGCCATTAGTGTCCGGCGGGAGTACACAGATACGCAGTATTTT. Translation: CSAISVRREYTDTQYF. J is TRBJ2-3 and V is TRBV20-1; 7 bases map to TRBD2. This CDR3 spans 16 amino acids. The ends lost 6 bases at V and 2 bases at J; junction bases unmatched: 14. In germline, CDR1 is DFQATT, CDR2 SNEGSKA (reference sequence).